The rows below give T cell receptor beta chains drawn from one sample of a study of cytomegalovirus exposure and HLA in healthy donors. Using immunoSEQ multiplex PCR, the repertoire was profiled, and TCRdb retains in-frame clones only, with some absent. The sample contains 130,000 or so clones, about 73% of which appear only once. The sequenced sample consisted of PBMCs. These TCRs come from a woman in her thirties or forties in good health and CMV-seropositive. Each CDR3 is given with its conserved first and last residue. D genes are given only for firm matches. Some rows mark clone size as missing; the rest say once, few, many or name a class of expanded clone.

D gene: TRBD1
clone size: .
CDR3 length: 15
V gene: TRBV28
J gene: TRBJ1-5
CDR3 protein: CASSTGQGTSQPQHF
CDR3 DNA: TGTGCCAGCAGTACGGGACAGGGAACATCTCAGCCCCAGCATTTT

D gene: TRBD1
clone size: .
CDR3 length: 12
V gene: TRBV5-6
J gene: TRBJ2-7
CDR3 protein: CASSRQQGEQYF
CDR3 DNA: TGTGCCAGCAGCAGACAACAGGGGGAGCAGTACTTC

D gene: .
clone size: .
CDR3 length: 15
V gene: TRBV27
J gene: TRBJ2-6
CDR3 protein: CASKDSLPGANVLTF
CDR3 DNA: TGTGCCAGCAAGGACAGCCTCCCTGGGGCCAACGTCCTGACTTTC

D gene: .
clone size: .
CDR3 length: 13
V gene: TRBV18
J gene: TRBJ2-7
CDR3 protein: CASSESREDEQYF
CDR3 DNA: TGTGCCAGCTCCGAGTCGCGGGAAGACGAGCAGTACTTC

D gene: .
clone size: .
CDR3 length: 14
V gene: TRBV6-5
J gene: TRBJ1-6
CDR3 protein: CASIDGHKNSPLHF
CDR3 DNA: TGTGCCAGCATCGACGGACACAAGAATTCACCCCTCCACTTT

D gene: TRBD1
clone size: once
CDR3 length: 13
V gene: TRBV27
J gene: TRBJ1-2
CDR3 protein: CASGTQGAGGYTF
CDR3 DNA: TGTGCCAGCGGGACACAGGGGGCGGGTGGCTACACCTTC

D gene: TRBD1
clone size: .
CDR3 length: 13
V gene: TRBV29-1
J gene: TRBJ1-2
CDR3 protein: CSVKPGQEYGYTF
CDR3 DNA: TGCAGCGTTAAACCGGGACAGGAATATGGCTACACCTTC

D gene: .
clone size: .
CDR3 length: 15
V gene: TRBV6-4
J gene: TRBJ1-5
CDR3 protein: CASSEGGASNQPQHF
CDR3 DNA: TGTGCCAGCAGTGAGGGCGGGGCTAGCAATCAGCCCCAGCATTTT

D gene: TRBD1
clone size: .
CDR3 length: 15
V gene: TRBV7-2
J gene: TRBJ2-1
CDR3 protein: CASSKDRGSYNEQFF
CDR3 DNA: TGTGCCAGCAGCAAAGACAGGGGGTCCTACAATGAGCAGTTCTTC

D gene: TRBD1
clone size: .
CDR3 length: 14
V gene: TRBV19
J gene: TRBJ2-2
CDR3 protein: CASEMTGAAGELFF
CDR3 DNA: TGTGCCAGCGAAATGACAGGGGCGGCCGGGGAGCTGTTTTTT

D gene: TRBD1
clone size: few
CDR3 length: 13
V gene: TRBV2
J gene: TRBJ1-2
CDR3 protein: CASTGQEIYGYTF
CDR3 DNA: TGTGCCAGCACCGGACAGGAGATCTATGGCTACACCTTC

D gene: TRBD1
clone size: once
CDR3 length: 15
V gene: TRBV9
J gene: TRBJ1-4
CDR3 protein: CASSPEQGAREKLFF
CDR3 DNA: TGTGCCAGCAGCCCCGAACAGGGGGCCCGTGAAAAACTGTTTTTT

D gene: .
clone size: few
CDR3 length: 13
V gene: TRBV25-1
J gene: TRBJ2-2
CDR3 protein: CASKGLYTGELFF
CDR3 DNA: TGTGCCAGCAAGGGACTCTACACCGGGGAGCTGTTTTTT

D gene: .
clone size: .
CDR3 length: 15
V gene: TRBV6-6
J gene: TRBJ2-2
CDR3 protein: CASRGFTPSTGELFF
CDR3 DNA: TGTGCCAGCCGAGGATTTACCCCGAGCACCGGGGAGCTGTTTTTT

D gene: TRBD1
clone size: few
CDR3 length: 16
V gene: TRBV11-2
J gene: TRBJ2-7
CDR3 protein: CASSASAGTGNYEQYF
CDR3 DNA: TGTGCCAGCAGCGCCTCAGCCGGGACAGGGAATTACGAGCAGTACTTC

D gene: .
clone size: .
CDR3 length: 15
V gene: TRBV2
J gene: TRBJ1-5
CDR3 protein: CASSSDNFSNQPQHF
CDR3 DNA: TGTGCCAGCAGTTCAGACAACTTTAGCAATCAGCCCCAGCATTTT

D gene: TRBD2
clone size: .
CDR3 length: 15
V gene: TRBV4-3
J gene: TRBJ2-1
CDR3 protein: CASSLPAGGRDEQFF
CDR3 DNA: TGCGCCAGCAGCCTCCCAGCGGGGGGGCGGGATGAGCAGTTCTTC

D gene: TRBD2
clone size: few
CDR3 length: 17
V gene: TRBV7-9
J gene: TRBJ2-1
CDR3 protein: CASSSGIAGFSYNEQFF
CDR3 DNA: TGTGCCAGCAGCTCCGGGATAGCGGGTTTCTCCTACAATGAGCAGTTCTTC

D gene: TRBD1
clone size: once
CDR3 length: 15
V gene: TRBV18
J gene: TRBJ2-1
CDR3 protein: CASSPGTGGYNEQFF
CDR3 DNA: TGTGCCAGCTCACCCGGGACAGGGGGTTACAATGAGCAGTTCTTC

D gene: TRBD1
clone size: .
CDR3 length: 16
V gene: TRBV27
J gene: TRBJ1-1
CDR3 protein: CASSLGQGRPNTEAFF
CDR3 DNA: TGTGCCAGCAGTTTGGGACAGGGGAGGCCGAACACTGAAGCTTTCTTT

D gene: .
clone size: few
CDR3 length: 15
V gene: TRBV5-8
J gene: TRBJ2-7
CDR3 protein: CASSLVRGRWGEQYF
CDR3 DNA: TGTGCCAGCAGCTTGGTTCGGGGTAGATGGGGCGAGCAGTACTTC

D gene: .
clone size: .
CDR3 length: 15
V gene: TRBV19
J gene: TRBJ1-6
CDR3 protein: CASTLGGEYNSPLHF
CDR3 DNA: TGTGCCAGTACTCTCGGGGGAGAATATAATTCACCCCTCCACTTT

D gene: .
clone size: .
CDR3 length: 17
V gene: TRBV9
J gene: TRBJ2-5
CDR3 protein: CASSVGRQGLIQETQYF
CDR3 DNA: TGTGCCAGCAGCGTAGGACGGCAGGGATTGATCCAAGAGACCCAGTACTTC

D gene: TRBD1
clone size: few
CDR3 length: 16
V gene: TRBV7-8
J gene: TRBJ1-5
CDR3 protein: CASSLLAGGAGQPQHF
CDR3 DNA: TGTGCCAGCAGTCTCCTAGCAGGGGGCGCAGGTCAGCCCCAGCATTTT

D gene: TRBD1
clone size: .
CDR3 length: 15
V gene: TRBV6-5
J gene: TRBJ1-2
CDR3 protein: CASSLKGAILIGYTF
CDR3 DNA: TGTGCCAGCAGTCTGAAGGGGGCGATTTTGATAGGCTACACCTTC

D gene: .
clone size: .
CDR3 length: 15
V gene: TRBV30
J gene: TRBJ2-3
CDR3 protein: CAWTRSAVLTDTQYF
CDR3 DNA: TGTGCCTGGACTCGTTCCGCGGTACTCACAGATACGCAGTATTTT

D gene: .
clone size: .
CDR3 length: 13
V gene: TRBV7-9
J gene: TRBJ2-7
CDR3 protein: CASSPPAADEQYF
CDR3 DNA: TGTGCCAGCAGCCCCCCGGCGGCCGACGAGCAGTACTTC

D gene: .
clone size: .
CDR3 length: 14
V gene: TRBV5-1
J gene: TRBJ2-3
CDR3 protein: CASSLRQSTDTQYF
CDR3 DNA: TGCGCCAGCAGCTTGCGACAGAGCACAGATACGCAGTATTTT

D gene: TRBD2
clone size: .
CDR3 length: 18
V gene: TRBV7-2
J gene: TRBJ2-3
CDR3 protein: CASSLTSGGGSSRYTQYF
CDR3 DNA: TGTGCCAGCAGCTTAACTAGCGGGGGGGGATCGAGTAGGTATACGCAGTATTTT

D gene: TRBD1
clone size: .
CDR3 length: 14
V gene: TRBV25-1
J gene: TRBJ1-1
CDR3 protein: CASSAGQAYTEAFF
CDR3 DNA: TGTGCCAGCAGTGCCGGACAGGCGTACACTGAAGCTTTCTTT

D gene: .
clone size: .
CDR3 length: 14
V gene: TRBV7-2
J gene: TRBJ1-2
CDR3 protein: CASSPLIQGYGYTF
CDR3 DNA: TGTGCCAGCAGCCCTCTTATACAGGGCTATGGCTACACCTTC

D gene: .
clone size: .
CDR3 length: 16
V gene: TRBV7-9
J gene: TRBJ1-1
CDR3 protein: CSSSSGAQGGNTEAFF
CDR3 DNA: TGTTCCAGCAGCTCCGGGGCCCAAGGGGGAAACACTGAAGCTTTCTTT

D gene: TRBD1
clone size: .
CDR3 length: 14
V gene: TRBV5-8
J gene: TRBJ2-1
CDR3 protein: CASGSRDRSNEQFF
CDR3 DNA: TGTGCCAGCGGGTCCCGGGACAGGAGCAATGAGCAGTTCTTC

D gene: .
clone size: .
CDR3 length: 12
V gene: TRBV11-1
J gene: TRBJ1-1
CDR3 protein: CASSPRSTEAFF
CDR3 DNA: TGTGCCAGCAGCCCCCGGAGTACTGAAGCTTTCTTT

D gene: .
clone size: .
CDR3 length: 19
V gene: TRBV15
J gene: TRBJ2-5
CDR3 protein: CATTLKQGSRPTGVETQYF
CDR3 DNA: TGTGCCACCACCTTAAAACAGGGGTCAAGGCCAACGGGAGTAGAGACCCAGTACTTC

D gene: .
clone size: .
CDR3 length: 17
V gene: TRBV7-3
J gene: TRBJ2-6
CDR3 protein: CASSLMGVGGGANVLTF
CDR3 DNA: TGTGCCAGCAGCTTAATGGGCGTGGGGGGTGGGGCCAACGTCCTGACTTTC

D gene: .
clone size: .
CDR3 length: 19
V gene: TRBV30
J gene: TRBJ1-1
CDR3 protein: CAWSVEFVLTGELNTEAFF
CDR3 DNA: TGTGCCTGGAGTGTAGAGTTCGTGTTGACAGGCGAGTTGAACACTGAAGCTTTCTTT

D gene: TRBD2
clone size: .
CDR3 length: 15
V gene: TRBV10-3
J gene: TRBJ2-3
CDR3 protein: CATRPSGTLTDTQYF
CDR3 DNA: TGTGCCACCCGGCCTAGCGGGACTCTCACAGATACGCAGTATTTT

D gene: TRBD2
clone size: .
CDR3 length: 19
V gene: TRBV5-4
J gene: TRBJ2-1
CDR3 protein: CASSLARLAGGHYANEQFF
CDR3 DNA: TGTGCCAGCAGCTTGGCCAGGCTAGCGGGAGGCCATTATGCGAATGAGCAGTTCTTC

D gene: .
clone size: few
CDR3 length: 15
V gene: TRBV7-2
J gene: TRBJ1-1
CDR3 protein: CASSLERLRGTEAFF
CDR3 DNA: TGTGCCAGCAGCTTAGAACGGCTGAGAGGCACTGAAGCTTTCTTT

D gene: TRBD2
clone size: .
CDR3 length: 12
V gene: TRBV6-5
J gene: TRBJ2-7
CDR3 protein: CASGREPYEQYF
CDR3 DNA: TGTGCCAGCGGGCGGGAGCCTTACGAGCAGTACTTC

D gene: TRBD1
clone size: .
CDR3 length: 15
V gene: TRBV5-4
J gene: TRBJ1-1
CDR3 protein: CASSRQGQGNTEAFF
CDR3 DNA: TGTGCCAGCAGTCGACAGGGGCAGGGGAACACTGAAGCTTTCTTT

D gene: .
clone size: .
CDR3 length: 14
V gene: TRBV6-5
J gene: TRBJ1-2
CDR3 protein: CASRPGGEAYGYTF
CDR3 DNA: TGTGCCAGCAGACCGGGGGGGGAAGCCTATGGCTACACCTTC

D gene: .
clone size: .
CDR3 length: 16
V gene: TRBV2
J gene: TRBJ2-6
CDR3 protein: CALSLPGGREANVLTF
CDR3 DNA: TGTGCCTTATCACTCCCCGGGGGGCGAGAGGCCAACGTCCTGACTTTC

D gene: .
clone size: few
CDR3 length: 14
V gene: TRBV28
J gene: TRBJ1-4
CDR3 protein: CASRRQVTNEKLFF
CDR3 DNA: TGTGCCAGCAGGCGACAGGTGACTAATGAAAAACTGTTTTTT

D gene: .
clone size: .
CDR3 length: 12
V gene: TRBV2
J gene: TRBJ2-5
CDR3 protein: CASSVRWETQYF
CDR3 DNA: TGTGCCAGCAGTGTTCGGTGGGAGACCCAGTACTTC

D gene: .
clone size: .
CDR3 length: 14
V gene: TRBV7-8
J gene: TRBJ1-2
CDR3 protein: CASSFPGTFYGYTF
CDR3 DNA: TGTGCCAGCAGCTTCCCCGGGACATTCTATGGCTACACCTTC

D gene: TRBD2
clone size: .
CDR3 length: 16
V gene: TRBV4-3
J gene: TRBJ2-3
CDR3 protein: CASSQESGRGTDTQYF
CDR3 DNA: TGCGCCAGCAGCCAAGAGTCAGGGAGGGGCACAGATACGCAGTATTTT

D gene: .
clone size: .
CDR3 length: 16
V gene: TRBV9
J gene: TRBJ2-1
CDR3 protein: CASSPHTNSMYNEQFF
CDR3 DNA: TGTGCCAGCAGCCCCCATACCAACTCCATGTACAATGAGCAGTTCTTC

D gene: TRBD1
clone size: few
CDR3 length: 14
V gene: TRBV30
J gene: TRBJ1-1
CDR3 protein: CAWRDRVSVTEAFF
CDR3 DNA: TGTGCCTGGAGGGACAGGGTGTCGGTCACTGAAGCTTTCTTT

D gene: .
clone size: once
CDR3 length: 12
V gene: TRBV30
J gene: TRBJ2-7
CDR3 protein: CACAGFSYEQYF
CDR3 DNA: TGTGCCTGTGCAGGGTTTTCCTACGAGCAGTACTTC

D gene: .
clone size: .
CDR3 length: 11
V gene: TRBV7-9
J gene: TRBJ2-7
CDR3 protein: CASSPVNEQYF
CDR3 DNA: TGTGCCAGCAGCCCAGTCAACGAGCAGTACTTC

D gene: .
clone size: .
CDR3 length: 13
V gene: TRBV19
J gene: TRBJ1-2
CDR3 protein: CASSMGRGYGYTF
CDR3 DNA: TGTGCCAGTAGTATGGGCAGGGGCTATGGCTACACCTTC

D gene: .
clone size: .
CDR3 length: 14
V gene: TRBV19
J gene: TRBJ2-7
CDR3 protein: CASTSRTNSYEQYF
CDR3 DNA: TGTGCCAGTACCTCAAGGACTAACTCCTACGAGCAGTACTTC

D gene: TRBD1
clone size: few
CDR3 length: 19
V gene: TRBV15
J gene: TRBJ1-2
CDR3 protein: CATSPASVFHRDRNYGYTF
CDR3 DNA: TGTGCCACCAGCCCAGCATCCGTTTTTCACCGGGACAGAAACTATGGCTACACCTTC

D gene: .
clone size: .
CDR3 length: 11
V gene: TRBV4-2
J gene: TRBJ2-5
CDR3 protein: CASSRAETQYF
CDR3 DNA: TGTGCCAGCAGCCGAGCGGAGACCCAGTACTTC

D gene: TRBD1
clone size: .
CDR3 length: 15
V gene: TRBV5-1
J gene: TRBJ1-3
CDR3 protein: CASSLNGGTGERRGF
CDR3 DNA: TGCGCCAGCAGCTTGAACGGCGGGACAGGCGAGCGCCGGGGGTTT

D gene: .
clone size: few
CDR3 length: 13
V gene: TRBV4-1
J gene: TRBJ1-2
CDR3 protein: CASSQDGRYGYTF
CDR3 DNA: TGCGCCAGCAGCCAAGATGGGCGATATGGCTACACCTTC

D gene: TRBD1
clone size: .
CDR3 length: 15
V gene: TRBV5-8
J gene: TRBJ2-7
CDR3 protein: CASSNQGAISYEQYF
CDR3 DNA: TGTGCCAGCAGCAACCAGGGGGCGATATCCTACGAGCAGTACTTC

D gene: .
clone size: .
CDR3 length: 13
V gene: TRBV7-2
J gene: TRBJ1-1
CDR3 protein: CASSFLRNTEAFF
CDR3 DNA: TGTGCCAGCAGCTTTCTCAGGAACACTGAAGCTTTCTTT